Presented here are 10 T cell receptor beta chains from one specimen sequenced in a study of Ad26.COV2.S vaccination and SARS-CoV-2 variants. Produced via immunoSEQ multiplex PCR; TCRdb's table is partial and in-frame only. Here the sample spans about 410,000 clones, 80% to 90% being singletons. Specified treatment: roughly 18 received Ad26.COV2.S at low or high dose, single or two shots; 5 received placebo; per-sample allocation not given. At day 63 after the first vaccine or placebo injection, samples were drawn. This sample comprised peripheral blood, obtained in a trial of Ad26.COV2.S vaccine versus placebo. The receptors here all came from a person between 18 and 65 years old who received the Ad26.COV2.S COVID-19 vaccine or a placebo.

The chain recombines TRBV11-2 with TRBJ1-1, with 7 nucleotides matching TRBD1. Germline assignment: CDR1 SGHAT and CDR2 FQNNGV. The CDR3 runs to 15 residues. Germline trimming cut 6 bases from V and 6 bases from J; bases unmatched to any gene: 13. The CDR3 spells CASRPGQTQPSEAFF. The DNA of the CDR3 is TGTGCCAGCAGGCCGGGACAGACACAACCCTCTGAAGCTTTCTTT.

Here the CDR3 reads CASSFRQDSPLHF. The CDR3 bases are TGTGCCAGCAGCTTTCGACAGGATTCACCCCTCCACTTT. V usage is TRBV7-8 and J usage is TRBJ1-6, with D maybe TRBD1 (6 bases). V shed 3 bases and J shed 8 bases, with 8 bases lying between them. The CDR3 has 13 residues. Germline loops: CDR1 SGHVS, CDR2 FQNEAQ.

This rearrangement joins TRBV27 to TRBJ2-5; 7 nucleotides match TRBD2. V lost 6 bases to trimming and J lost 2 bases; unmatched junction nucleotides: 6. The CDR3 has 14 amino acids. Germline-derived CDR1 and CDR2 are MNHEY and SMNVEV (reference sequence). The CDR3 spells CASSLLGGQETQYF. DNA for the CDR3: TGTGCCAGCAGCCTCCTCGGGGGGCAAGAGACCCAGTACTTC.

This clone has just one count. V usage is TRBV7-2 and J usage is TRBJ2-1; 8 positions agree with TRBD2. The germline V gene encodes CDR1 SGHTA and CDR2 FQGNSA. V shed 5 bases, J shed 9 bases, and the junction held 6 bases outside the gene matches. The CDR3 loop spans 13 amino acids. CDR3 sequence: CASSPGGYGEQFF. The CDR3 nucleotides read TGTGCCAGCAGCCCGGGGGGGTACGGTGAGCAGTTCTTC.

A word on this clone: This same CDR3 is encoded by further DNA sequences in the sample. The chain uses TRBV20-1 and TRBJ1-1, with D possibly being TRBD1 (5 bases). This CDR3 is built from 11 residues. Trimming took off 6 bases at V and 5 bases at J, with 10 bases between the two ends. CDR1 is DFQATT and CDR2 is SNEGSKA in the germline V gene (reference sequence). CDR3 protein: CSAGRGTEAFF. The DNA of the CDR3 is TGCAGTGCCGGTCGGGGGACTGAAGCTTTCTTT.

The V call is TRBV7-9, the J call TRBJ2-3; D is unclear. The V end lost 5 bases, the J end lost 10 bases, and 10 bases lay between the germline ends. CDR1 and CDR2 (germline): SEHNR, FQNEAQ (reference sequence). The CDR3 has 11 amino acids. CDR3 sequence: CASSGDPAQYF. CDR3 DNA sequence: TGTGCCAGCAGCGGAGATCCGGCGCAGTATTTT.

The chain uses TRBV10-1 and TRBJ2-7; D gene ambiguous. The V end was cut by 4 bases, the J end by 9 bases, with 16 bases between. The CDR3 spans 13 residues. Germline V gene data show CDR1 as WNHNN and CDR2 as SYGVQD (reference sequence). CDR3 region: CASSAARDRGQYF. CDR3 DNA sequence: TGCGCCAGCAGTGCGGCTAGGGATCGCGGGCAGTACTTC.

Only a few counts were recorded for this clone. CDR3 sequence reads: CASTPTGIDYGYTF. In nucleotides, the CDR3 is TGTGCCAGTACCCCGACAGGGATTGACTATGGCTACACCTTC. The chain carries TRBV19 and TRBJ1-2; TRBD1 agrees at 7 bases. Germline V gene lookup returns CDR1 LNHDA and CDR2 SQIVND (reference sequence). The CDR3 consists of 14 residues. With V trimmed by 7 bases and J by 3 bases, 8 bases remained unmatched.

The chain couples TRBV6-5 to TRBJ1-1; D gene unclear. Trimming pared 2 bases from V and 8 bases from J, leaving 15 bases between. The CDR3 is 14 residues long. Per the germline V gene, CDR1 is MNHEY and CDR2 is SVGAGI. For the CDR3, the DNA is TGTGCCAGCAGTTACGACCACCTCGGACCAGAAGCTTTCTTT. It translates to CASSYDHLGPEAFF.

This rearrangement joins TRBV6-5 to TRBJ1-4; D ambiguous. This CDR3 region has 16 residues. The germline CDR1 and CDR2 sequences are MNHEY and SVGAGI. Between the trimmed V and J ends, which lost 0 bases and 7 bases, there was a span of 15 bases. The CDR3 DNA follows: TGTGCCAGCAGTTACTCATCGCGGGTGATGGGTGAAAAACTGTTTTTT. Its translation is CASSYSSRVMGEKLFF.